The rows below give T cell receptor beta chains drawn from one sample of a study of cytomegalovirus exposure and HLA in healthy donors. Using immunoSEQ multiplex PCR, the repertoire was profiled, and TCRdb retains in-frame clones only, with some absent. Of 190,000 or so clones in the sample, 70% to 80% were seen once. The sequencing input was PBMCs. These receptors originate from a male donor in good health and CMV-seropositive. Each CDR3 is given with its conserved first and last residue. The D gene is left open where the match is weak. Size is stated for part of the rows, as once, few or many counts, or as a class when the clone is expanded.

TGTGCCAGCAGCTTAGGGGCCATCATGAACACTGAAGCTTTCTTT,CASSLGAIMNTEAFF,.,.,TRBJ1-1,TRBV7-2
TGTGCCCTGCGGACAGGGGGTGTGAGCAATGAGCAGTTCTTC,CALRTGGVSNEQFF,TRBD1,.,TRBJ2-1,TRBV19
TGTGCCACACCCCTGGAGGCTAGCGGGGGAACACCCACAGATACGCAGTATTTT,CATPLEASGGTPTDTQYF,TRBD2,.,TRBJ2-3,TRBV6-4
TGCAGCGTTCAGGTTTTGAACACTGAAGCTTTCTTT,CSVQVLNTEAFF,.,.,TRBJ1-1,TRBV29-1
TGTGCCAGCAGCTTTGACAGCAATGAGCAGTTCTTC,CASSFDSNEQFF,.,.,TRBJ2-1,TRBV7-3
TGTGCCAGCAGCTTAGGGGGACTGAACAATGAGCAGTTCTTC,CASSLGGLNNEQFF,.,.,TRBJ2-1,TRBV7-3
TGTGCCAGCAGCTTTTACGATGCGGGGGCCAACGTCCTGACTTTC,CASSFYDAGANVLTF,.,.,TRBJ2-6,TRBV5-6
TGTGCCAGCAGGTCAGGGGCCGGGGAGCTGTTTTTT,CASRSGAGELFF,.,.,TRBJ2-2,TRBV6-5
TGTGCCAGTAAGGTCACAGGGACGATGGGTAGCGGGGAGCTGTTTTTT,CASKVTGTMGSGELFF,.,.,TRBJ2-2,TRBV19
TGCGCCAGCAGCCAAGACCGGACTAGCGGGAGGAGCGGGTACGAGCAGTACTTC,CASSQDRTSGRSGYEQYF,TRBD2,.,TRBJ2-7,TRBV4-1
TGTGCCAGCAGTTGGGACAGGTATAGCAATCAGCCCCAGCATTTT,CASSWDRYSNQPQHF,.,few,TRBJ1-5,TRBV21-1
TGTGCCAGCAGTTTAGGGGGACAGGCCTACGAGCAGTACTTC,CASSLGGQAYEQYF,TRBD1,.,TRBJ2-7,TRBV28
TGTGCCAGCAGCTTAAGGCCGGGGGTCGTCTACGAGCAGTACTTC,CASSLRPGVVYEQYF,.,.,TRBJ2-7,TRBV7-9
TGTGCCAGCAGCCTACAGGGGCCAGAAGCTTTCTTT,CASSLQGPEAFF,TRBD1,.,TRBJ1-1,TRBV28
TGTGCCAGCAGGGGACAGCCTAACACTGAAGCTTTCTTT,CASRGQPNTEAFF,TRBD1,.,TRBJ1-1,TRBV5-6
TGTGCCAGCAGCTTAGCGGCGCGGGGGTACACTGAAGCTTTCTTT,CASSLAARGYTEAFF,.,.,TRBJ1-1,TRBV7-2
TGCGCCAGCAGCCGGGACAGATCGAACACTGAAGCTTTCTTT,CASSRDRSNTEAFF,TRBD1,.,TRBJ1-1,TRBV5-1
TGTGCCAGCAGCGTAGCTGGAGGGGGCAGGAACACCATATATTTT,CASSVAGGGRNTIYF,TRBD1,.,TRBJ1-3,TRBV9